The entry below gives a single TCR beta chain sequence along with its context. Its antigen is undetermined. Germline V CDR1 and CDR2: SGDLS, YYNGEE. This CDR3 is built from 15 residues. J gave up 2 bases and V 4 bases, and 4 bases lay outside the gene matches. These data belong to a study of T cells after posttransplantation cyclophosphamide. Sequencing used immunoSEQ multiplex PCR; TCRdb keeps in-frame clones, though not all of them. The sample holds about 42,000 clones, roughly 87% seen once. Busulfan-fludarabine conditioning, marrow transplant, and cyclophosphamide on days +3 and +4 were administered. Study findings and constraints: Recipient CMV seropositivity and CMV reactivation strongly tracked TRB clonality. Blood and skin or GI T cell repertoires showed limited TRB overlap. Later blood repertoires were often dominated by clones from the donor CD8+ memory compartment.

The chain has TRBV9 and TRBJ2-1, with 9 positions matching TRBD1. This TCR was recovered from a male patient aged 60 to 75 who received an allogeneic stem cell transplant from a related donor and was CMV-positive. Some T cells may have originated in the graft donor. This specimen consisted of PBMCs, obtained around 60 days after allogeneic stem cell transplant with posttransplant cyclophosphamide. CDR3 sequence (DNA): TGTGCCAGCAGCCCAAGGACAGGGGCCTACAATGAGCAGTTCTTC. This sequence encodes CASSPRTGAYNEQFF. The entire variable domain, with the rest obtained from reference TRBV9 and TRBJ2-1, is as follows: DSGVTQTPKHLITATGQRVTLRCSPRSGDLSVYWYQQSLDQGLQFLIQYYNGEERAKGNILERFSAQQFPDLHSELNLSSLELGDSALYFCASSPRTGAYNEQFFGPGTRLTVL.